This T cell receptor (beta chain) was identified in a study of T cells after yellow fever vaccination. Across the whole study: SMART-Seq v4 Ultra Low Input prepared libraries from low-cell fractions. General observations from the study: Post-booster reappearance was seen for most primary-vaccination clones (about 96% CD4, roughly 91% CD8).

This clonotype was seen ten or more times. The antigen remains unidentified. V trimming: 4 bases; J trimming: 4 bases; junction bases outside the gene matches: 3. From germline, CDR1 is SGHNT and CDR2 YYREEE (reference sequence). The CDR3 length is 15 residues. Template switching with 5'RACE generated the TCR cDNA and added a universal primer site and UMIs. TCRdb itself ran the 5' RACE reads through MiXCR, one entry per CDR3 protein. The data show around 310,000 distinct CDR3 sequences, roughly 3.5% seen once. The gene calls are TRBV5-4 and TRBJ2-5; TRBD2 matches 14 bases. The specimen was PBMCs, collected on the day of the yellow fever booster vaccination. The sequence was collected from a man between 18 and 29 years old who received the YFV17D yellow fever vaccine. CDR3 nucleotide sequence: TGTGCCAGCAGCGGACTAGCGGGGGGTGGAGAGACCCAGTACTTC. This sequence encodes CASSGLAGGGETQYF.